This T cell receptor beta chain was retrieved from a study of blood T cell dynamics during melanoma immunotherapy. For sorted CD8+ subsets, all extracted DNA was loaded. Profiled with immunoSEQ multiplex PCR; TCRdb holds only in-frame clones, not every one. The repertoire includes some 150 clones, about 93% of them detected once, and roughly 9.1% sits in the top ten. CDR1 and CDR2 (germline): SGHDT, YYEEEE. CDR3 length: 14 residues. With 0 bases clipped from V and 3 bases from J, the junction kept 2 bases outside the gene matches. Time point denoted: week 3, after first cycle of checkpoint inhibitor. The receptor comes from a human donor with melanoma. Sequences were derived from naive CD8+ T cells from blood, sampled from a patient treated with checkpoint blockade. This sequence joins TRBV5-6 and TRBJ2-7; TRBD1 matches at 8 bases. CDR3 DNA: TGTGCCAGCAGCTTGGGCAGGGGGCACTACGAGCAGTACTTC. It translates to CASSLGRGHYEQYF.